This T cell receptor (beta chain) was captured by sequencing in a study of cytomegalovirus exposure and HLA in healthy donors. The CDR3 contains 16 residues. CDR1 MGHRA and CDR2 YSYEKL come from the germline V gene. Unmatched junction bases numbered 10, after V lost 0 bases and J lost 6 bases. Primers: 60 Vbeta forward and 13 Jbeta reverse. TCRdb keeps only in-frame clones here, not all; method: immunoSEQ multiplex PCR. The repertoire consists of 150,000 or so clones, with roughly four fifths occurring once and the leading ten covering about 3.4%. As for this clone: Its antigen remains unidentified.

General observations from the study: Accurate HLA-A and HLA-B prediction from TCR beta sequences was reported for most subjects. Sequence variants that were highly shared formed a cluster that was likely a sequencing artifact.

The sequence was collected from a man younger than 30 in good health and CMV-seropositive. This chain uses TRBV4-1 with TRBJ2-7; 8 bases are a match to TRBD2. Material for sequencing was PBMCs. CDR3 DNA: TGCGCCAGCAGCCAAGAGCATAGCGGGGCCCACCCCGAGCAGTACTTC. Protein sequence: CASSQEHSGAHPEQYF.